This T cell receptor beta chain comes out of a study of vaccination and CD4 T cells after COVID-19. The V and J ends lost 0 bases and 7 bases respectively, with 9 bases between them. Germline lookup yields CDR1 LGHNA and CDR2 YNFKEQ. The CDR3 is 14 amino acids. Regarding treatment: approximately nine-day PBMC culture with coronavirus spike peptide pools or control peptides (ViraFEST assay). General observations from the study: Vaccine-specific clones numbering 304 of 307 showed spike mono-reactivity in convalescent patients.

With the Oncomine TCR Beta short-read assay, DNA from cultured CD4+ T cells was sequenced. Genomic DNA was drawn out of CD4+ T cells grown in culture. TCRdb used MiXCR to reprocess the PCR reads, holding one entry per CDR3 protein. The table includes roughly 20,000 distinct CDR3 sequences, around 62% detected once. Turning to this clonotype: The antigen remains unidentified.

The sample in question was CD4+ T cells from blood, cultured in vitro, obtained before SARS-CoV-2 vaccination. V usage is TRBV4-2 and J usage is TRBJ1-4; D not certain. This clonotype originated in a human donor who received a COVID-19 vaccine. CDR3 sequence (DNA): TGTGCCAGCAGCCAAGATAAGTTCGGTGAAAAACTGTTTTTT. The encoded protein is CASSQDKFGEKLFF.